A selection of T cell receptor beta chains follows, all from one sample in a study of prognosis after radiotherapy for stage I lung cancer. Each CDR3 protein is one row after TCRdb ran MiXCR on the multiplex PCR reads. The table includes fewer than 65,000 distinct CDR3 sequences, approximately 30% detected once. The starting material was PBMCs, obtained before or after stereotactic body radiation therapy (not recorded which). The source is a donor aged 50 or older with non-small cell lung cancer. The CDR3 runs from the conserved cysteine through the conserved F or W. A D gene is named only where the DNA matches it firmly. Some rows have no size entry. The others give once, few or many, or a class for an expanded clone.

>TRBV7-2|.|TRBJ2-5|many
CASSLAEQETQYF
TGTGCCAGCAGCTTAGCGGAGCAAGAGACCCAGTACTTC
>TRBV7-8|TRBD1|TRBJ1-4|many
CASSQGGVGEKLFF
TGTGCCAGCAGCCAAGGGGGCGTGGGGGAAAAACTGTTTTTT
>TRBV28|.|TRBJ1-5|many
CASIRSRAMGPQHF
TGTGCCAGCATTCGTTCTAGGGCCATGGGGCCCCAGCATTTT
>TRBV6-4|.|TRBJ2-6|.
CASRSTAGANFLIF
TGTGCCAGCAGATCGACAGCCGGGGCCAACTTCCTGATTTTC
>TRBV6-1|.|TRBJ1-1|many
CASRRSMNTEAFF
TGTGCCAGCAGGCGTAGTATGAACACTGAAGCTTTCTTT
>TRBV6-1|TRBD1|TRBJ2-1|many
CASSPIPGQGRNEQFF
TGTGCCAGCAGCCCCATCCCCGGACAGGGGCGGAATGAGCAGTTCTTC
>TRBV20-1|.|TRBJ1-2|medium-sized
CSARDRLANSALYGYTF
TGCAGTGCTAGAGATCGTCTGGCTAACTCAGCCCTCTATGGCTACACCTTC
>TRBV25-1|TRBD1|TRBJ1-2|many
CASSPDRERGYTF
TGTGCCAGCAGTCCGGACAGGGAGAGAGGCTACACCTTC
>TRBV6-1|.|TRBJ2-2|many
CASSDGGGLPGELFF
TGTGCCAGCAGTGACGGAGGGGGCCTCCCCGGGGAGCTGTTTTTT
>TRBV15|TRBD2|TRBJ2-5|.
CSTSGGTRPRKETHYF
TGTTCCACCAGCGGGGGGACCCGGCCCAGAAAAGAGACCCATTACTTC
>TRBV19|.|TRBJ2-7|many
CASSITPISYEQYF
TGTGCCAGTAGTATAACCCCGATCTCCTACGAGCAGTACTTC
>TRBV24-1|TRBD2|TRBJ2-3|.
CATSDRTSRRSTDTQYF
TGTGCCACCAGTGACAGGACTAGTCGGAGGTCCACAGATACGCAGTATTTT
>TRBV3-1|.|TRBJ1-5|many
CASSQDTNQPQHF
TGTGCCAGCAGCCAAGATACTAATCAGCCCCAGCATTTT
>TRBV5-1|.|TRBJ1-2|many
CASSEPGTDLLYGYTF
TGCGCCAGCAGCGAACCCGGGACGGACTTGCTATATGGCTACACCTTC
>TRBV18|TRBD2|TRBJ2-2|many
CASSPRTGAGTSGTNTGELFF
TGTGCCAGCTCACCCCGGACAGGCGCCGGGACTAGCGGAACGAACACCGGGGAGCTGTTTTTT
>TRBV18|.|TRBJ1-1|many
CASSKGQGTEAFF
TGTGCCAGCTCAAAGGGGCAGGGCACTGAAGCTTTCTTT
>TRBV11-2|.|TRBJ2-3|many
CASSLEGGYTDTQYF
TGTGCCAGCAGCTTAGAAGGGGGGTACACAGATACGCAGTATTTT
>TRBV7-2|TRBD1|TRBJ2-7|many
CASSLDRGAYEQYF
TGTGCCAGCAGCTTAGACAGGGGTGCCTACGAGCAGTACTTC
>TRBV2|.|TRBJ1-2|many
CASSEAANYGYTF
TGTGCCAGCAGCGAGGCCGCTAACTATGGCTACACCTTC
>TRBV11-3|.|TRBJ2-1|.
CASIAPARDFGSDEQFF
TGTGCCAGCATCGCCCCTGCCCGGGACTTCGGAAGCGATGAGCAGTTCTTC